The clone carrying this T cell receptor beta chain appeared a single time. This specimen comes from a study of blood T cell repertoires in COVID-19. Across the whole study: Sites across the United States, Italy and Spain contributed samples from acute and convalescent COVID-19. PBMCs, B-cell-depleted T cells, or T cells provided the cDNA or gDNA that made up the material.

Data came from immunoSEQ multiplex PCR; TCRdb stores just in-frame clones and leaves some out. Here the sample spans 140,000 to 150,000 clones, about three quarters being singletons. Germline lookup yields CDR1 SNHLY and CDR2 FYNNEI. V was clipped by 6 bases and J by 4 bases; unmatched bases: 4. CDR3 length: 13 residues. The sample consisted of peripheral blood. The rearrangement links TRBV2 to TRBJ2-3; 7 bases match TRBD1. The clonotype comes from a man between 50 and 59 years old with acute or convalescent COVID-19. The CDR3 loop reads CASRQGEADTQYF. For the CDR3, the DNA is TGTGCCAGCAGGCAGGGGGAAGCAGATACGCAGTATTTT. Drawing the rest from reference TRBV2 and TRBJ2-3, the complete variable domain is EPEVTQTPSHQVTQMGQEVILRCVPISNHLYFYWYRQILGQKVEFLVSFYNNEISEKSEIFDDQFSVERPDGSNFTLKIRSTKLEDSAMYFCASRQGEADTQYFGPGTRLTVL.